This T cell receptor beta chain is from a study of blood T cell repertoires in COVID-19. Study at large: COVID-19 samples from acute and convalescent phases originated in the United States, Italy and Spain. Nucleic acid was either cDNA or gDNA, and it came from T cells, B-cell-depleted T cells, or PBMCs.

The germline gives CDR1 SGHTS, CDR2 YDEGEE. V was clipped by 4 bases and J by 2 bases; unmatched bases: 7. There are 15 residues in the CDR3. Source study methods: Reference gene primer amplification in the assay estimated nucleated cell counts. Data came from immunoSEQ multiplex PCR; TCRdb stores just in-frame clones and leaves some out. From that table come the V and J calls and clone size; the DNA was used to work out D and trimming. Seen here are under 350,000 clones, 85% to 90% observed once, and the top ten hold 3.6%. The V gene is TRBV5-8, the J gene TRBJ2-7, with 9 bases identical to TRBD2. The specimen sequenced was peripheral blood. The receptor was derived from a man between 18 and 29 years old with active or convalescent COVID-19. The CDR3 DNA follows: TGTGCCAGCAGCCGAGCGGGAGGCTTCGCCTACGAGCAGTACTTC. Residues: CASSRAGGFAYEQYF. The full variable domain, completed using reference TRBV5-8 and TRBJ2-7, is EAGVTQSPTHLIKTRGQQATLRCSPISGHTSVYWYQQALGLGLQFLLWYDEGEERNRGNFPPRFSGRQFPNYSSELNVNALELEDSALYLCASSRAGGFAYEQYFGPGTRLTVT.